These 20 T cell receptor beta chains came from one sample sequenced in a study of blood T cell repertoires in COVID-19. Measured with immunoSEQ multiplex PCR; TCRdb has only the in-frame clones, and not every one. The sample includes 200,000 to 300,000 clones, about 85% seen only once; the top ten take roughly 3%. Sequencing was performed on peripheral blood. These receptors all stem from a young man with active or convalescent COVID-19.

This clone was picked up many times. Other DNA sequences in this specimen translate into the identical CDR3. The chain employs TRBV12-3 or TRBV12-4 and TRBJ2-7; D might be TRBD2 (6 bases). The length of the CDR3 is 12 residues. V was clipped by 5 bases and J by 4 bases, with 9 bases between them. CDR3 in DNA: TGTGCCAGCAGTCCCGGGACTTACGAGCAGTACTTC. Its translation: CASSPGTYEQYF.

This chain connects TRBV29-1 to TRBJ2-7; TRBD2 matches 14 bases. The CDR3 length is 16 residues. V shed 6 bases and J 2 bases; nucleotides not matched to a gene: 9. CDR1 SQVTM and CDR2 ANQGSEA come from the germline V gene. The CDR3 region has the DNA TGCAGCGTCAGGGGGACTAGCGGGAGCGCAACCTACGAGCAGTACTTC. This codes for CSVRGTSGSATYEQYF.

The chain carries TRBV6-2 or TRBV6-3 and TRBJ2-1, with D perhaps TRBD2 (5 bases). Per germline, CDR1 MNHEY and CDR2 SVGEGT. The CDR3 is 16 residues long. The V end was cut by 6 bases, the J end by 10 bases, with 25 bases between. The DNA for the CDR3 is TGTGCCAGCAGCCCAGAGGAAGCGGCCGTATACAGCGAGCAGTTCTTC. Translated, it gives CASSPEEAAVYSEQFF.

The DNA of the CDR3 is TGTGCCAGCTGGACTAGCGGACTCTACAATGAGCAGTTCTTC. This codes for CASWTSGLYNEQFF. The chain joins TRBV28 to TRBJ2-1, with 10 bases that match TRBD2. V trimming: 8 bases; J trimming: 3 bases; junction bases outside the gene matches: 4. Germline V lookup: CDR1 MDHEN, CDR2 SYDVKM. The CDR3 sequence is 14 residues long.

CDR3 coding DNA: TGCGCCAGCAGCTTGGCAGGGGGCGAAGGTTGGGAGCAGTACTTC. It translates to CASSLAGGEGWEQYF. The rearrangement links TRBV5-1 to TRBJ2-7, with TRBD1 matching over 8 bases. J was trimmed by 7 bases and V by 0 bases; bases with no gene match: 9. CDR1 is SGHRS, CDR2 YFSETQ, per germline. This CDR3 has 15 amino acids.

The V and J genes are TRBV7-2 and TRBJ2-3, with 10 bases matching TRBD1. The CDR3 is made up of 14 amino acids. Trimming took 3 bases from V and 4 from J; bases not matched to a gene: 1. Germline V CDR1 and CDR2: SGHTA, FQGNSA. CDR3 coding DNA: TGTGCCAGCAGCTTGACAGGGGGCCCAGATACGCAGTATTTT. It yields the protein CASSLTGGPDTQYF.

The rearrangement joins TRBV2 to TRBJ2-7; maybe TRBD1 (6 bases). V gave up 2 bases and J gave up 5 bases, with 25 bases separating them. The germline CDR1 and CDR2 sequences are SNHLY and FYNNEI. The CDR3 loop spans 18 amino acids. CDR3: CASSEQGSWALERDEQYF. The CDR3, as DNA: TGTGCCAGCAGTGAACAGGGGTCCTGGGCCTTGGAGAGGGACGAGCAGTACTTC.

V is TRBV19 and J is TRBJ1-3; no clear D. Germline CDR1 LNHDA, CDR2 SQIVND (reference sequence). Trimming shortened V by 9 bases and J by 0 bases, and 12 bases separated the two germline ends. The CDR3 is made up of 14 amino acids. The CDR3 loop reads CASRDNPSGNTIYF. The CDR3 DNA reads TGTGCCAGCAGAGACAATCCCTCTGGAAACACCATATATTTT.

The chain uses TRBV2 and TRBJ2-5; 13 nucleotides line up with TRBD2. V lost 3 bases, J lost 3 bases, and 4 bases stayed unmatched. This CDR3 comprises 16 residues. Germline CDR1 is SNHLY and CDR2 is FYNNEI. The CDR3 DNA reads TGTGCCAGCAGTGACCGGACTAGCGGGGGAAAAGAGACCCAGTACTTC. Amino acid sequence: CASSDRTSGGKETQYF. Full variable domain (rest looked up from reference TRBV2 and TRBJ2-5): EPEVTQTPSHQVTQMGQEVILRCVPISNHLYFYWYRQILGQKVEFLVSFYNNEISEKSEIFDDQFSVERPDGSNFTLKIRSTKLEDSAMYFCASSDRTSGGKETQYFGPGTRLLVL.

The chain links TRBV5-1 to TRBJ1-1; D call uncertain. Germline V gene lookup returns CDR1 SGHRS and CDR2 YFSETQ. This CDR3 is built from 13 residues. V lost 0 bases and J 6 bases, leaving 9 bases between the germline ends. In DNA, the CDR3 is TGCGCCAGCAGCTTGGGAAGCGGGGCTGAAGCTTTCTTT. This gives the protein CASSLGSGAEAFF.

This clone was observed many times. The chain links TRBV15 to TRBJ2-7; 7 bases match TRBD2. The trim removed 4 bases at V and 3 bases at J, leaving 9 bases unmatched. Germline CDR1 and CDR2: LNHNV and YYDKDF (reference sequence). This CDR3 has 15 amino acids. The CDR3 region is CATSTSAGRNYEQYF. CDR3 in DNA: TGTGCCACCAGCACTTCAGCCGGGAGGAACTACGAGCAGTACTTC.

This rearrangement joins TRBV5-1 to TRBJ2-3, with 10 bases that match TRBD1. Germline assignment: CDR1 SGHRS and CDR2 YFSETQ. The CDR3 length is 14 residues. With V trimmed by 4 bases and J by 3 bases, 2 bases remained unmatched. The DNA of the CDR3 is TGCGCCAGCAGCCTGGACAGGGGGACAGATACGCAGTATTTT. It yields the protein CASSLDRGTDTQYF.

This chain joins TRBV5-1 and TRBJ1-1, with 8 bases fitting TRBD1. After removal of 7 bases from V and 4 bases from J, the junction contained 6 bases not matched to a gene. Germline V lookup: CDR1 SGHRS, CDR2 YFSETQ. CDR3 size: 13 residues. CDR3 amino acids: CASGVQGGTEAFF. The CDR3 region has the DNA TGCGCCAGCGGCGTACAGGGGGGCACTGAAGCTTTCTTT.

This chain links TRBV7-6 with TRBJ1-1; a possible D gene is TRBD1 (6 bases). Germline CDR1 is SGHVS and CDR2 is FNYEAQ. The CDR3 covers 16 residues. V gave up 4 bases and J gave up 8 bases, with 23 bases separating them. The CDR3 loop is CASSSTGGIFGTEAFF. The CDR3, as DNA: TGTGCCAGCAGCTCCACGGGAGGGATTTTCGGGACAGAAGCTTTCTTT.

This clone was seen once. The chain couples TRBV6-5 to TRBJ2-2; unclear D gene. The germline V and J ends were trimmed by 7 bases and 2 bases, with 11 bases remaining between them. CDR1 is MNHEY and CDR2 is SVGAGI in the germline V gene. The CDR3 is 14 residues long. The CDR3 region has the DNA TGTGCCAGCAAGGAGACTGCAAACACCGGGGAGCTGTTTTTT. It yields the protein CASKETANTGELFF.

The chain links TRBV30 to TRBJ2-3; TRBD2 aligns across 7 bases. This CDR3 is built from 15 residues. The ends lost 0 bases at V and 4 bases at J; junction bases unmatched: 7. From germline, CDR1 is GTSNPN and CDR2 SVGIG (reference sequence). The CDR3 spells CAWSVWGGESDTQYF. Written as DNA, the CDR3 is TGTGCCTGGAGTGTATGGGGGGGGGAATCAGATACGCAGTATTTT.

The CDR3 protein is CASSATSTGIQYF. DNA of the CDR3: TGTGCCAGCAGCGCGACCTCGACTGGTATTCAGTACTTC. V is TRBV9 and J is TRBJ2-4, with D unresolved. Between the trimmed V and J ends, which lost 3 bases and 10 bases, there was a span of 14 bases. The CDR3 runs to 13 residues. Germline V CDR1 and CDR2: SGDLS, YYNGEE.

The count of this clone is one. The chain carries TRBV28 and TRBJ1-1; D is uncertain. The CDR3 contains 13 residues. Germline V gene sequence: CDR1 MDHEN, CDR2 SYDVKM. The V and J ends lost 6 bases and 0 bases respectively, with 8 bases between them. CDR3 protein: CASSPNLNTEAFF. Here the CDR3 DNA reads TGTGCCAGCAGCCCTAACCTGAACACTGAAGCTTTCTTT.

This chain uses TRBV5-1 with TRBJ1-1; unclear D gene. Germline values: CDR1 SGHRS, CDR2 YFSETQ. The CDR3 has 15 residues. Trimming shortened V by 4 bases and J by 1 base, and 14 bases separated the two germline ends. For the CDR3, the DNA is TGCGCCAGCAGCCCCGCGGTCGGGGAGAACACTGAAGCTTTCTTT. It yields the protein CASSPAVGENTEAFF.

The V call is TRBV9, the J call TRBJ2-7, with D tentatively TRBD2 (5 bases). This CDR3 has 14 amino acids. Trimming stripped 0 bases from V and 2 bases from J, with 9 bases between. Germline CDR1 reads SGDLS; CDR2 reads YYNGEE. CDR3 in amino acids: CASSVVPGTYEQYF. In nucleotides, the CDR3 is TGTGCCAGCAGCGTAGTTCCGGGGACCTACGAGCAGTACTTC.